A selection of T cell receptor beta chains follows, all from one sample in a study of cytomegalovirus exposure and HLA in healthy donors. Clones were read by immunoSEQ multiplex PCR, and TCRdb kept only the in-frame ones, dropping some. The profile shows roughly 120,000 clones, about 73% of them singletons. The sequencing input was PBMCs. Receptors were obtained from a woman in her 40s in good health and CMV-seronegative. Each CDR3 is given with its conserved first and last residue. A D gene is named only where the DNA matches it firmly. Size tells how often a clone was seen (once, few, many) or the class of an expanded clone, and some rows leave it out.

d_call	v_call	j_call	clone_size	cdr3_length	cdr3_nt	cdr3_aa
TRBD2	TRBV9	TRBJ2-2	few	18	TGTGCCAGCAGCCCTCGACTAGCGGGGGGGCGTGGCACCGGGGAGCTGTTTTTT	CASSPRLAGGRGTGELFF
TRBD1	TRBV6-6	TRBJ1-1	NA	14	TGTGCCAGCAGGGGGACAGGGCGAGGGACTGAAGCTTTCTTT	CASRGTGRGTEAFF
TRBD2	TRBV27	TRBJ2-1	NA	15	TGTGCCAGCAGCCCTCCTAGCGGGAGGGCCTACGGGACATTCTTC	CASSPPSGRAYGTFF
NA	TRBV7-9	TRBJ1-6	NA	13	TGTGCCAGCGGTACAGGGTTGGCTTCACCCCTCCACTTT	CASGTGLASPLHF
NA	TRBV7-9	TRBJ2-7	NA	13	TGTGCCAGCAGCTTTCTGGTTGCAGGCGAGCAGTACTTC	CASSFLVAGEQYF
NA	TRBV6-1	TRBJ1-3	NA	12	TGTGCCAGCAGGGCGGGGGAGGACACCATATATTTT	CASRAGEDTIYF
NA	TRBV2	TRBJ1-1	NA	14	TGTGCCAGCAGTCCTCGAACAGTGAACACTGAAGCTTTCTTT	CASSPRTVNTEAFF
TRBD1	TRBV5-4	TRBJ2-1	NA	15	TGTGCCAGCAGCATCCGGACAGGGGTTATCGATGAGCAGTTCTTC	CASSIRTGVIDEQFF
NA	TRBV19	TRBJ2-7	NA	15	TGTGCCAGTAGTAAGTACCACAGGGAACCTAACGAGCAGTACTTC	CASSKYHREPNEQYF
TRBD1	TRBV9	TRBJ1-2	NA	14	TGTGCCAGCAGCGTTTCGGACAGGAACTATGGCTACACCTTC	CASSVSDRNYGYTF
NA	TRBV7-2	TRBJ2-7	NA	17	TGTGCCAGCAGCTTAGAGGGTCTGGGAACAGGGACCTACGAGCAGTACTTC	CASSLEGLGTGTYEQYF
NA	TRBV7-2	TRBJ2-7	NA	13	TGTGCCAGCAGCCCCCCTCCTAACCACGAGCAGTACTTC	CASSPPPNHEQYF
NA	TRBV7-2	TRBJ2-3	NA	14	TGTGCCAGCAGCCTTTCCAAGACAGTAGATACGCAGTATTTT	CASSLSKTVDTQYF
NA	TRBV18	TRBJ1-5	NA	14	TGTGCCAGCTCACCCGACAGTGGCAATCAGCCCCAGCATTTT	CASSPDSGNQPQHF
TRBD2	TRBV9	TRBJ2-1	NA	15	TGTGCCAGCAGCCCTCGGCTAGCGGCCTACAATGAGCAGTTCTTC	CASSPRLAAYNEQFF
NA	TRBV19	TRBJ2-5	NA	15	TGTGCCAGTAGTATAGGGCAGGGTCGTGCAGAGACCCAGTACTTC	CASSIGQGRAETQYF
NA	TRBV5-8	TRBJ2-1	NA	16	TGTGCCAGCAGCTTGTCCTCTATCAAGCGGCCCAATGAGCAGTTCTTC	CASSLSSIKRPNEQFF
TRBD1	TRBV4-1	TRBJ1-4	NA	14	TGCGCCAGCAGCTTGGACAGGGGGCAAGAAAAACTGTTTTTT	CASSLDRGQEKLFF
NA	TRBV6-6	TRBJ1-1	few	16	TGTGCCAGCAGTTACGGCTACAGGGTAATGGATACTGAAGCTTTCTTT	CASSYGYRVMDTEAFF
TRBD2	TRBV5-1	TRBJ2-3	NA	16	TGCGCCAGCAGCTCAAAAATAGCGGGGAGCACAGATACGCAGTATTTT	CASSSKIAGSTDTQYF
TRBD2	TRBV5-1	TRBJ2-5	NA	16	TGCGCCAGCAGCTCCGGACTAGCGGGAGGGCCAGAGACCCAGTACTTC	CASSSGLAGGPETQYF
TRBD1	TRBV6-5	TRBJ2-7	NA	13	TGTGCCAGCAGACCGGGACAGACCTACGAGCAGTACTTC	CASRPGQTYEQYF
TRBD1	TRBV7-6	TRBJ2-6	NA	19	TGTGCCAGCAGCGCCCGGGGGACAGGTGTTATCTCAGGGGCCAACGTCCTGACTTTC	CASSARGTGVISGANVLTF
TRBD2	TRBV25-1	TRBJ2-1	NA	18	TGTGCCAGCAGTGAGGGGACTAGCGGGGGAGGCTCCTACAATGAGCAGTTCTTC	CASSEGTSGGGSYNEQFF
TRBD2	TRBV29-1	TRBJ2-7	NA	14	TGCAGCGTCGTCGGGGGGGGCGACTCCTACGAGCAGTACTTC	CSVVGGGDSYEQYF
NA	TRBV5-4	TRBJ1-2	few	13	TGTGCCAGCAGTGACGACATGGTGGGTGGCTACACCTTC	CASSDDMVGGYTF
NA	TRBV2	TRBJ2-7	NA	12	TGTGCCAGCGGGGACTTGTTCTACGAGCAGTACTTC	CASGDLFYEQYF
TRBD1	TRBV5-1	TRBJ2-1	NA	16	TGCGCCAGCAGCTTGGGACAGGGTAGCTCCTACAATGAGCAGTTCTTC	CASSLGQGSSYNEQFF
TRBD1	TRBV6-5	TRBJ1-2	NA	15	TGTGCCAGCAGTTACCTTCGGACAGGGGAGGATGGCTACACCTTC	CASSYLRTGEDGYTF
TRBD1	TRBV19	TRBJ2-1	NA	18	TGTGCCAGTAGTTCCACCACACCGGGACAGGGGACGTACAATGAGCAGTTCTTC	CASSSTTPGQGTYNEQFF
TRBD2	TRBV2	TRBJ2-5	few	17	TGTGCCAGCAGTGAGACCGCCGGACTAGCGGTGGTCGAGACCCAGTACTTC	CASSETAGLAVVETQYF
TRBD1	TRBV2	TRBJ2-2	NA	15	TGTGCCAGCAGCCCCGGACAGGGGAGGGCCGGGGAGCTGTTTTTT	CASSPGQGRAGELFF
NA	TRBV2	TRBJ2-4	NA	11	TGTGCCAGCTGTACAGGGAACATTCAGTACTTC	CASCTGNIQYF
TRBD1	TRBV28	TRBJ1-1	NA	20	TGTGCCAGCAGTTTAAAGGTGTTGGGGGAGAGGGGACAGGGGGGCTTGGAAGCTTTCTTT	CASSLKVLGERGQGGLEAFF
TRBD2	TRBV5-6	TRBJ2-5	NA	16	TGTGCCAGCAGCCCCGGACTAGCGGGTCTACAAGAGACCCAGTACTTC	CASSPGLAGLQETQYF
NA	TRBV27	TRBJ1-6	NA	19	TGTGCCAGCAGTTTGATAAGGGTCAGTGGGGGGGTTTCCTTATCACCCCTCCACTTT	CASSLIRVSGGVSLSPLHF
TRBD2	TRBV7-2	TRBJ2-7	NA	16	TGTGCCAGCAGCGCAAGGACTAGCGGGGTTGCCTACGAGCAGTACTTC	CASSARTSGVAYEQYF
NA	TRBV19	TRBJ1-1	NA	13	TGTGCCAGTAGTAAAGCAGGGTTCACTGAAGCTTTCTTT	CASSKAGFTEAFF
TRBD1	TRBV2	TRBJ1-2	NA	14	TGTGCCAGCAGTGGGACAGGGGCGAACTATGGCTACACCTTC	CASSGTGANYGYTF
NA	TRBV6-1	TRBJ1-5	NA	16	TGTGCCAGCAGTGGGGGCAGCCTGAGAGGCAATCAGCCCCAGCATTTT	CASSGGSLRGNQPQHF
NA	TRBV30	TRBJ1-2	NA	15	TGTGCCTGGAGTGTAACGGGGCCCGCGGGATATGGCTACACCTTC	CAWSVTGPAGYGYTF
NA	TRBV19	TRBJ2-3	NA	14	TGTGCCGTCGGCCCTCAGTCGGGGACAGATACGCAGTATTTT	CAVGPQSGTDTQYF
NA	TRBV10-3	TRBJ2-5	NA	14	TGTGCCATCAGTGAGTCGACTCGGGTGGAGACCCAGTACTTC	CAISESTRVETQYF
TRBD2	TRBV6-5	TRBJ2-3	few	15	TGTGCCAGCAGCCTTACTAGCGGGGGCACAGATACGCAGTATTTT	CASSLTSGGTDTQYF
NA	TRBV7-3	TRBJ2-5	few	14	TGTGCCAGCAGTAAATCCTCGGGGGAAGAGACCCAGTACTTC	CASSKSSGEETQYF
NA	TRBV29-1	TRBJ2-2	NA	17	TGCAGCGTTGAAGAGTCCCTCCGGACAAACTTTATCTGGGAGCTGTTTTTT	CSVEESLRTNFIWELFF
NA	TRBV4-1	TRBJ2-1	once	15	TGCGCCAGCAGCCGGGGGCAGGCTTCCTACAATGAGCAGTTCTTC	CASSRGQASYNEQFF
TRBD2	TRBV4-3	TRBJ2-3	NA	15	TGCGCCAGCAGCCGTACGGGGGGGCAGGTAGATACGCAGTATTTT	CASSRTGGQVDTQYF